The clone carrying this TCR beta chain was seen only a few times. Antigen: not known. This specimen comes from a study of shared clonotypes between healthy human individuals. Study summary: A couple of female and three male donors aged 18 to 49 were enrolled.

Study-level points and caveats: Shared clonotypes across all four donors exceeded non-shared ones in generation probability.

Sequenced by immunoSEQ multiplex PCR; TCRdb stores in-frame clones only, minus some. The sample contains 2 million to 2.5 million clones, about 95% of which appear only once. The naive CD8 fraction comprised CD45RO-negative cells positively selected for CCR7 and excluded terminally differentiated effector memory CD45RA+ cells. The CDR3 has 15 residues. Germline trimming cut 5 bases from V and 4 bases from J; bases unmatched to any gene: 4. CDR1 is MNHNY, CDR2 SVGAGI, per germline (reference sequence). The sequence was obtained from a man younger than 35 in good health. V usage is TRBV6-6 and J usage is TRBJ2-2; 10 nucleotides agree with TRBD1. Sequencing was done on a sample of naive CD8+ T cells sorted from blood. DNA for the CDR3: TGTGCCAGCAGTGCCGGGACAGGGGTCACCGGGGAGCTGTTTTTT. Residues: CASSAGTGVTGELFF.